A selection of T cell receptor beta chains follows, all from one sample in a study of circulating CD8 cells and anti-PD-1 response in melanoma. MiXCR, applied by TCRdb to the reads, yields one record per CDR3 protein. Here the sample spans around 230 distinct CDR3 sequences, approximately 12% being singletons. The sample in question was CD8+ T cells from PBMCs, obtained at baseline or after one month of anti-PD-1 therapy (not recorded which). Receptor source: a human donor with melanoma. Each CDR3 is given with its conserved first and last residue. Fields, in order: clone size, D gene, V gene, J gene, CDR3 protein, CDR3 DNA. A D gene is named only where the DNA matches it firmly. Clone size is shown for a subset of rows, as once, few, many or a class of expanded clone.

abundance: large
d_gene: TRBD1
v_gene: TRBV28
j_gene: TRBJ2-7
CDR3aa: CASSFGPGQRSSYEQYF
CDR3nt: TGTGCCAGCAGTTTCGGGCCGGGACAGAGGAGCTCCTACGAGCAGTACTTC

abundance: medium-sized
d_gene: TRBD2
v_gene: TRBV29-1
j_gene: TRBJ2-2
CDR3aa: CSVPGVGRATGELFF
CDR3nt: TGCAGCGTTCCCGGGGTCGGGAGGGCCACCGGGGAGCTGTTTTTT

abundance: large
d_gene: TRBD2
v_gene: TRBV13
j_gene: TRBJ2-3
CDR3aa: CASSLGERGFTDTQYF
CDR3nt: TGTGCCAGCAGCTTAGGGGAGCGGGGGTTCACAGATACGCAGTATTTT

abundance: NA
d_gene: TRBD2
v_gene: TRBV6-5
j_gene: TRBJ2-1
CDR3aa: CASGYGTSGRHEQFF
CDR3nt: TGCGCCAGCGGTTACGGGACTAGCGGGAGACATGAGCAGTTCTTC

abundance: NA
d_gene: NA
v_gene: TRBV28
j_gene: TRBJ1-5
CDR3aa: CASCSLRGSNQPQHF
CDR3nt: TGTGCCAGCTGTAGTTTGCGCGGTAGTAATCAGCCCCAGCATTTT

abundance: medium-sized
d_gene: NA
v_gene: TRBV29-1
j_gene: TRBJ2-1
CDR3aa: CSVELGEGAGNEQFF
CDR3nt: TGCAGCGTTGAATTGGGCGAGGGAGCTGGGAATGAGCAGTTCTTC

abundance: large
d_gene: TRBD1
v_gene: TRBV27
j_gene: TRBJ1-1
CDR3aa: CASSLDRGRTEAFF
CDR3nt: TGTGCCAGCAGTTTGGACAGGGGGCGTACTGAAGCTTTCTTT

abundance: large
d_gene: NA
v_gene: TRBV28
j_gene: TRBJ2-5
CDR3aa: CASSLSLGGIQETQYF
CDR3nt: TGTGCCAGCAGTTTAAGCTTAGGGGGGATCCAAGAGACCCAGTACTTC

abundance: large
d_gene: NA
v_gene: TRBV27
j_gene: TRBJ2-2
CDR3aa: CASSLGQNTGELFF
CDR3nt: TGTGCCAGCAGTTTGGGGCAGAACACCGGGGAGCTGTTTTTT

abundance: large
d_gene: TRBD2
v_gene: TRBV5-5
j_gene: TRBJ2-1
CDR3aa: CASSQSGGAGNEQFF
CDR3nt: TGTGCCAGCAGCCAGAGCGGGGGGGCCGGTAATGAGCAGTTCTTC

abundance: many
d_gene: NA
v_gene: TRBV19
j_gene: TRBJ2-2
CDR3aa: CASSIGSRNTGELFF
CDR3nt: TGTGCCAGTAGTATAGGGTCGCGGAACACCGGGGAGCTGTTTTTT

abundance: large
d_gene: NA
v_gene: TRBV20-1
j_gene: TRBJ2-7
CDR3aa: CSARTEKPYEQYF
CDR3nt: TGCAGTGCTAGAACGGAGAAGCCGTACGAGCAGTACTTC

abundance: large
d_gene: NA
v_gene: TRBV21-1
j_gene: TRBJ1-2
CDR3aa: CASSKAGQLTNYGYTF
CDR3nt: TGTGCCAGCAGCAAAGCGGGACAACTGACTAACTATGGCTACACCTTC

abundance: large
d_gene: NA
v_gene: TRBV19
j_gene: TRBJ2-1
CDR3aa: CASSIYDGWAGNEQFF
CDR3nt: TGTGCCAGTAGTATATACGACGGCTGGGCTGGGAATGAGCAGTTCTTC

abundance: large
d_gene: NA
v_gene: TRBV5-1
j_gene: TRBJ2-7
CDR3aa: CASSLHRDGEQYF
CDR3nt: TGCGCCAGCAGCTTGCACAGGGACGGCGAGCAGTACTTC